This T cell receptor beta chain was observed in a study of blood T cell repertoires in COVID-19. Study-wide background: Some COVID-19 samples were acute and others convalescent; all came from the United States, Italy and Spain. Sources were T cells, B-cell-depleted T cells, or PBMCs; the material itself was cDNA or gDNA.

The J segment lost 2 bases and the V segment lost 5 bases, leaving 14 bases of the junction unmatched. Germline CDR1 and CDR2: MGHDK and SYGVNS. The length of the CDR3 is 18 residues. Study processing details: Amplification of reference gene primers was used by the study to estimate nucleated cell counts. Profiling relied on immunoSEQ multiplex PCR, and the TCRdb table lists in-frame clones only, not all of them. The V and J calls and clone size are taken from that table; D and trimming were inferred from the DNA. The table shows some 260,000 clones, with around 89% occurring only once. The sequence was obtained from a woman aged 40 to 49 who had recovered from COVID-19. V and J are TRBV25-1 and TRBJ2-2, with TRBD1 matching 7 bases. Source material: peripheral blood. The CDR3 loop reads CASSSRPGGQDNTGELFF. CDR3 nucleotides: TGTGCCAGCAGTTCCCGCCCCGGCGGACAGGACAACACCGGGGAGCTGTTTTTT.